Included here is one T cell receptor beta chain sequence, with context. The antigen it recognizes is unknown. Base qualities are missing; no much larger clone stands one base away. To sequence the TCRbeta CDR3 region, genomic DNA was isolated from the sorted cells. The immunoSEQ Assay was used to sequence the TCRbeta CDR3 regions. Held by TCRdb, this immuneACCESS table contains in-frame sequences only and omits some clones. Under half of the omission traces to an unresolved V gene where checked; the cause of the rest is unknown. This sample holds some 39,000 clones; roughly 88% were observed only once. The top ten clonotypes cover roughly 12% of the sample. The sample belongs to a study of OX40 agonist ivuxolimab in advanced cancers. About the study as a whole: Ivuxolimab, which targeted the costimulatory receptor OX40 (CD134), was an agonistic, fully human IgG2 monoclonal antibody. Among the roughly 52 dose-escalation patients, 19 had hepatocellular carcinoma, 15 or so melanoma, 9 renal cell carcinoma and 9 head and neck cancer. The paper reports the monotherapy dose-escalation portion (N of about 54 patients) of the phase I ivuxolimab trial. Intravenous ivuxolimab was administered to patients every 2 weeks at six dose levels: 0.01, 0.1, 0.3, 1.5, 3 and 10 mg/kg. A male proportion of 82.7% and a mean age of approximately 62 years, ranging from about 20 to 79, were recorded for the dose-escalation cohort. Patients were allowed to have had prior anti-PD-1, anti-PD-L1 or anti-CTLA-4 therapy, and roughly two fifths of the dose-escalation patients had been treated with checkpoint inhibitors. Three dose-escalation patients achieved partial responses, one with hepatocellular carcinoma and two with cutaneous melanoma. The point of sequencing TCRbeta in the periphery was to test whether ivuxolimab changed TCR sequence diversity and drove clonal T-cell expansion. Broader findings and caveats from the paper: At doses of 0.1 to 3.0 mg/kg, clonal expansion of both CD4+ and CD8+ blood T cells was observed from baseline to week 6. The antigen specificity of the peripheral T cells that underwent clonal expansion was not determined. After ivuxolimab, more expanded clones were found on average in CD8+ T cells than in CD4+ T cells. Partial responders in the 0.1-3.0 mg/kg groups had among the lowest normalized peripheral clonal expansion, especially among CD8+ T cells. Low levels of normalized T-cell clonal expansion were also shown by some nonresponding patients.

The trial excluded patients who had a history of autoimmune disease or who were on systemic immunosuppression. Peripheral blood for TCR sequencing was collected from all dose cohorts at baseline, on cycle 4 day 1, and on cycle 7 day 1. The samples were drawn from a first-in-human, open-label, multicenter phase I dose-escalation trial of ivuxolimab. Adults with locally advanced or metastatic melanoma, renal cell, hepatocellular, or head and neck squamous cell carcinoma were enrolled in the trial. CD4+ and CD8+ T cells were sorted separately from peripheral blood before TCR sequencing. Trimming takes 0 bases from V and 7 bases from J, and the germline ends sit 13 bases apart. Reading the germline V gene gives CDR1 SGDLS and CDR2 YYNGEE. There are 14 amino acids in the CDR3, from cysteine to phenylalanine inclusive. Left in the record is the CDR3 DNA by itself, 42 bases read in frame from the first base.

The sequence links TRBV9 to TRBJ1-2; the D gene is perhaps TRBD1, on 5 matching bases. The TCR was taken from an adult with an advanced solid tumor such as melanoma, head and neck, liver or kidney cancer. The sequencing used CD4+ or CD8+ T cells sorted from blood, collected in a trial of the OX40 agonist ivuxolimab. The CDR3 protein sequence reads: CASSVDTSGGGYTF. The nucleotide sequence reads TGTGCCAGCAGCGTAGATACCTCGGGGGGTGGCTACACCTTC.